This TCR beta chain is drawn from a study of a mutant IDH1 vaccine in newly diagnosed glioma. Study-level background: Patients received eight vaccinations in weeks 1, 3, 5, 7, 11, 15, 19, 23. Investigators started vaccination 4-6 weeks after radiotherapy alone, or with temozolomide cycles. Sex among treated patients split about 60% male, about 40% female; mean age was approximately 38 years. Radiotherapy, temozolomide, or both had been given previously, and both were given to most.

The protocol was immunoSEQ multiplex PCR, while the TCRdb copy is restricted to in-frame clones and leaves out a portion. Seen here are tens of thousands of clones, around 74% observed once, and the top ten hold more than 4.5%. Germline loops: CDR1 SGHTA, CDR2 FQGNSA. This CDR3 is built from 12 residues. Between the trimmed V and J ends, which lost 5 bases and 7 bases, there was a span of 10 bases. For this clone: Its specificity is not known.

The time point: week 23, last vaccination. Each dose of the vaccine consisted of 300 ug of mutant IDH1 20-mer peptide, with topical imiquimod. The source is a man aged 50-59 years with glioma. The chain links TRBV7-2 to TRBJ2-3; D is perhaps TRBD1 or TRBD2 (5 bases each). The sample was PBMCs, taken from a glioma patient whose treatment included an IDH1 peptide vaccine. The CDR3 nucleotides read TGTGCCAGCAGCCAGGGACCCAATACGCAGTATTTT. It specifies CASSQGPNTQYF.